The 23 T cell receptor beta chains in this list originate from one sample, sequenced in a study of OX40 agonist ivuxolimab in advanced cancers. Here immunoSEQ multiplex PCR was the method, and the copy in TCRdb shows in-frame clones only, minus some. Of 60,000 to 75,000 clones in the sample, 70% to 90% are singletons; the top ten hold 1.3%. The sequenced sample was CD4+ or CD8+ T cells sorted from blood, obtained in a trial of the OX40 agonist ivuxolimab. Receptors were obtained from an adult with an advanced solid tumor such as melanoma, head and neck, liver or kidney cancer.

The CDR3 bases are TGTGCCAGTAGCTTGGACAATACCCCTGGAAACACCATATATTTT. Protein sequence: CASSLDNTPGNTIYF. The chain joins TRBV19 to TRBJ1-3; possible D gene TRBD1, 5 bases. Trimming pared 6 bases from V and 2 bases from J, leaving 14 bases between. Germline values: CDR1 LNHDA, CDR2 SQIVND (reference sequence). CDR3 length equals 15 residues.

This clone came up once. The chain has TRBV19 and TRBJ1-4; no clear D gene. Germline CDR1 and CDR2: LNHDA and SQIVND (reference sequence). Trimming removed 6 bases from V and 0 bases from J, with 8 bases in between. The CDR3 runs 14 residues. The CDR3 DNA is TGTGCCAGTAGCACCGGGGCAACTAATGAAAAACTGTTTTTT. This gives the protein CASSTGATNEKLFF.

This chain joins TRBV5-4 and TRBJ2-7; TRBD2 agrees at 8 bases. V was clipped by 4 bases and J by 0 bases; unmatched bases: 6. CDR1 SGHNT and CDR2 YYREEE come from the germline V gene (reference sequence). This CDR3 contains 15 residues. This chain's CDR3 is CASSLKSGSSYEQYF. In DNA, the CDR3 is TGTGCCAGCAGCCTAAAGAGCGGGAGCTCCTACGAGCAGTACTTC.

The chain carries TRBV29-1 and TRBJ2-5, with 10 positions matching TRBD1. With V trimmed by 1 base and J by 5 bases, 4 bases remained unmatched. This CDR3 comprises 14 residues. In germline, CDR1 is SQVTM, CDR2 ANQGSEA. The CDR3 spells CSVEGQGAGETQYF. In DNA, the CDR3 is TGCAGCGTTGAAGGACAGGGGGCAGGGGAGACCCAGTACTTC.

V is TRBV28 and J is TRBJ1-1; D remains ambiguous. The CDR3 length is 11 residues. Trimming took 8 bases from V and 8 from J, leaving 12 bases between them. Germline CDR1 is MDHEN and CDR2 is SYDVKM. This CDR3 is CASSSLPEAFF. For the CDR3, the DNA is TGTGCCAGCTCCTCTCTACCCGAAGCTTTCTTT.

DNA for the CDR3: TGTGCCAGCAGCTCCCCCCGGGGGAGGGTAGCTTTCTTT. It encodes CASSSPRGRVAFF. V and J are TRBV7-2 and TRBJ1-1; D may be TRBD1 (5 bases). From germline, CDR1 is SGHTA and CDR2 FQGNSA. Trimming took 4 bases from V and 10 from J, leaving 16 bases between them. This CDR3 is built from 13 residues.

The gene calls are TRBV30 and TRBJ2-7; the match to TRBD1 covers 7 bases. With V trimmed by 1 base and J by 2 bases, 11 bases remained unmatched. The CDR3 covers 16 residues. Germline assignment: CDR1 GTSNPN and CDR2 SVGIG (reference sequence). The CDR3 spells CAWSAAGTALTYEQYF. CDR3 DNA sequence: TGTGCCTGGAGTGCCGCCGGGACAGCGTTAACCTACGAGCAGTACTTC.

The chain employs TRBV7-2 and TRBJ1-1; D might be TRBD1 (6 bases). Between the trimmed V and J ends, which lost 4 bases and 4 bases, there was a span of 13 bases. From germline, CDR1 is SGHTA and CDR2 FQGNSA. The CDR3 runs 14 residues. CDR3 sequence: CASSSRRGITEAFF. In DNA, the CDR3 is TGTGCCAGCAGCTCTCGAAGGGGGATCACTGAAGCTTTCTTT.

The CDR3 is CSVPRQGLGAFF. CDR3 DNA: TGCAGCGTCCCACGACAGGGTCTAGGCGCTTTCTTT. The genes are TRBV29-1 and TRBJ1-1, with 7 bases that match TRBD1. V was clipped by 6 bases and J by 11 bases; unmatched bases: 12. The germline V gene encodes CDR1 SQVTM and CDR2 ANQGSEA. This CDR3 comprises 12 residues.

The rearrangement links TRBV15 to TRBJ2-1, with 9 bases identical to TRBD2. Germline V gene sequence: CDR1 LNHNV, CDR2 YYDKDF (reference sequence). The CDR3 is made up of 15 amino acids. The J segment lost 6 bases and the V segment lost 5 bases, leaving 8 bases of the junction unmatched. The CDR3 DNA reads as TGTGCCACCAGCGGGGTGGCGGGAGGGCGCAATGAGCAGTTCTTC. Translation gives CATSGVAGGRNEQFF.

The chain joins TRBV9 to TRBJ2-2, with D uncertain. The V gene's germline CDR1 is SGDLS and CDR2 YYNGEE. Trimming pared 0 bases from V and 4 bases from J, leaving 13 bases between. There are 16 residues in the CDR3. The CDR3 region has the DNA TGTGCCAGCAGCGTAGGGGGTAGGGTTTTCACCGGGGAGCTGTTTTTT. Its protein product is CASSVGGRVFTGELFF.

This chain uses TRBV5-6 with TRBJ2-7, with D unresolved. CDR1 and CDR2 from the germline V gene are SGHDT and YYEEEE. V lost 1 base and J 4 bases, leaving 3 bases between the germline ends. The CDR3 covers 11 residues. The CDR3 DNA follows: TGTGCCAGCAGCTTGAGATACGAGCAGTACTTC. Amino acids: CASSLRYEQYF.

The genes are TRBV6-5 and TRBJ2-3, with TRBD2 identical over 10 bases. Losses at the gene ends were 5 bases for V and 9 bases for J; bases not matched to a gene: 2. Germline CDR1 reads MNHEY; CDR2 reads SVGAGI. The CDR3 loop spans 12 amino acids. CDR3 protein: CASSILAGTQYF. Here the CDR3 DNA reads TGTGCCAGCAGTATACTAGCGGGAACGCAGTATTTT.

The genes are TRBV11-2 and TRBJ2-2; D unclear. V was shortened by 8 bases and J by 4 bases, with 14 bases between the two germline ends. The CDR3 covers 14 residues. Germline V lookup: CDR1 SGHAT, CDR2 FQNNGV. CDR3 sequence (DNA): TGTGCCAGCCTCCCCCGGCTGAGCACCGGGGAGCTGTTTTTT. This sequence encodes CASLPRLSTGELFF. Complete variable domain (other parts from reference TRBV11-2 and TRBJ2-2): EAGVAQSPRYKIIEKRQSVAFWCNPISGHATLYWYQQILGQGPKLLIQFQNNGVVDDSQLPKDRFSAERLKGVDSTLKIQPAKLEDSAVYLCASLPRLSTGELFFGEGSRLTVL.

This chain connects TRBV6-5 to TRBJ1-5; D is possibly TRBD1 (6 bases). Germline lookup yields CDR1 MNHEY and CDR2 SVGAGI. Trimming shortened V by 7 bases and J by 5 bases, and 9 bases separated the two germline ends. This CDR3 has 12 amino acids. CDR3 DNA sequence: TGTGCCAGCACACAGGGAGATCAGCCCCAGCATTTT. Translated, it gives CASTQGDQPQHF.

The table lists this clone with a few counts. This rearrangement joins TRBV9 to TRBJ1-1, with TRBD1 as a possible D gene (6 bases). The CDR3 consists of 16 residues. V was trimmed by 0 bases and J by 0 bases, leaving 12 bases between them. The germline gives CDR1 SGDLS, CDR2 YYNGEE. The DNA of the CDR3 is TGTGCCAGCAGCGTAGTATTCGGGACACTGAACACTGAAGCTTTCTTT. Its protein product is CASSVVFGTLNTEAFF.

V gene TRBV4-3 combines with J gene TRBJ1-4; 7 positions match TRBD1. V lost 1 base, J lost 0 bases, and 2 bases stayed unmatched. The germline V gene encodes CDR1 LGHNA and CDR2 YSLEER. The CDR3 runs 16 residues. The CDR3 coding sequence is TGCGCCAGCAGCCAAGGACAGGGCTCAACTAATGAAAAACTGTTTTTT. It is translated as CASSQGQGSTNEKLFF.

The CDR3 DNA sequence: TGCGCCAGCAGCCAAGAACGGGCTGGGCTAGCGGGAGGAAACACAGATACGCAGTATTTT. The encoded protein is CASSQERAGLAGGNTDTQYF. The V gene is TRBV4-1, the J gene TRBJ2-3, with 11 bases aligning to TRBD2. Germline CDR1 and CDR2: MGHRA and YSYEKL. This CDR3 is 20 amino acids long. Trimming took 0 bases from V and 2 from J; bases not matched to a gene: 13.

The chain links TRBV27 to TRBJ2-2, with D possibly being TRBD1 or TRBD2 (6 bases each). The CDR3 consists of 17 residues. Trimming pared 1 base from V and 3 bases from J, leaving 15 bases between. Germline CDR1 and CDR2: MNHEY and SMNVEV (reference sequence). The CDR3 DNA is TGTGCCAGCAGTTTATTTCGGAGGGGGGAATACACCGGGGAGCTGTTTTTT. Translating it yields CASSLFRRGEYTGELFF.

The V and J genes are TRBV29-1 and TRBJ1-1; D gene unclear. The CDR3 contains 12 residues. The germline CDR1 and CDR2 sequences are SQVTM and ANQGSEA. Trimming cost V 5 bases and J 1 base, with 8 bases left between them. The CDR3 spells CSVTTTNTEAFF. CDR3 bases: TGCAGCGTTACCACAACGAACACTGAAGCTTTCTTT.

The chain couples TRBV29-1 to TRBJ2-5, with D possibly being TRBD1 or TRBD2 (5 bases each). Between the trimmed V and J ends, which lost 4 bases and 2 bases, there was a span of 11 bases. Germline assignment: CDR1 SQVTM and CDR2 ANQGSEA. The CDR3 is 13 residues long. CDR3 loop: CSVARDPQETQYF. CDR3 DNA: TGCAGCGTTGCTAGGGACCCTCAAGAGACCCAGTACTTC.

The V gene is TRBV7-6, the J gene TRBJ2-2; 10 nucleotides align to TRBD1. There are 15 residues in the CDR3. J was trimmed by 4 bases and V by 5 bases; bases with no gene match: 4. CDR1 SGHVS and CDR2 FNYEAQ come from the germline V gene. In DNA form, the CDR3 reads TGTGCCAGCAGCCCCGGGACAGGGGTCACCGGGGAGCTGTTTTTT. It codes for CASSPGTGVTGELFF.

V and J are TRBV9 and TRBJ2-1; D tentatively reads TRBD1 or TRBD2 (5 bases each). The CDR3 sequence is 13 residues long. V lost 2 bases and J lost 8, with 11 bases in between. Germline assignment: CDR1 SGDLS and CDR2 YYNGEE. The CDR3 is CASSVSTGHEQFF. CDR3 coding DNA: TGTGCCAGCAGCGTCTCGACGGGACATGAGCAGTTCTTC.